This T cell receptor beta chain was found in a study of T cells in Graves' hyperthyroidism and ophthalmopathy. Study-level information: Staff took peripheral blood when the initial diagnosis was made, before any treatment began.

Newly diagnosed patients aged 18 to 65 had hyperthyroidism of under 2 months' duration. Any symptoms of ophthalmopathy came after the first hyperthyroidism diagnosis, from which the blood sample dates. Amplified regions were TCR beta CDR3 sequences from RNA transcripts. The HTBI set primed first-round TCR CDR3 RT-PCR. TCRdb reprocessed the multiplex PCR reads with MiXCR, giving one entry per CDR3 protein. The sample includes more than 350,000 distinct CDR3 sequences, roughly 17% of them seen just once. Study observations and caveats: Among clonotypes expanded in thyroid above 0.001, most were also found in blood.

This clonotype was observed a handful of times. Antigen specificity is unknown. CDR1 LNHDA and CDR2 SQIVND come from the germline V gene (reference sequence). CDR3 size: 16 residues. Trimming removed 5 bases from V and 5 bases from J; junction bases left unmatched: 9. Material: blood. The sequence derives from a woman under 40 with Graves' hyperthyroidism that later progressed to Graves' ophthalmopathy. This chain uses TRBV19 with TRBJ2-7, with 13 nucleotides matching TRBD2. Here the CDR3 reads CASSPQGTSGTNEQYF. The CDR3 coding sequence is TGTGCCAGTAGTCCCCAGGGGACTAGCGGGACCAACGAGCAGTACTTC. Full variable domain (missing parts from reference TRBV19 and TRBJ2-7): DGGITQSPKYLFRKEGQNVTLSCEQNLNHDAMYWYRQDPGQGLRLIYYSQIVNDFQKGDIAEGYSVSREKKESFPLTVTSAQKNPTAFYLCASSPQGTSGTNEQYFGPGTRLTVT.